The rows below give T cell receptor beta chains drawn from one sample of a study of T cell responses to AZD1222 COVID-19 vaccine. Profiling relied on immunoSEQ multiplex PCR, and the TCRdb table lists in-frame clones only, not all of them. The sample records tens of thousands of clones, around 88% being singletons. The material sequenced was peripheral blood, taken on day 0 of AZD1222 vaccination. Receptors originate from an adult in good health. The CDR3 runs from the conserved cysteine through the conserved F or W.

len,v_gene,j_gene,CDR3aa
14,TRBV7-8,TRBJ1-4,CASSLYGLNEKLFF
15,TRBV24-1,TRBJ1-5,CATSDSQGTHPPQHF
13,TRBV14,TRBJ1-2,CASSQEYNYGYTF
15,TRBV6-5,TRBJ2-3,CASSFRISSTDTQYF
14,TRBV30,TRBJ1-5,CAWSSGTVNQPQHF
13,TRBV28,TRBJ1-2,CASTPTGGYGYTF
15,TRBV2,TRBJ1-2,CASRETGGMVYGYTF
16,TRBV7-2,TRBJ1-6,CASSLDLRGYNSPLHF
14,TRBV5-1,TRBJ2-1,CASSLFGKNNEQFF
15,TRBV4-3,TRBJ1-2,CASSQDPRAEYGYTF
15,TRBV5-1,TRBJ1-1,CASSSLTGDNTEAFF
13,TRBV11-3,TRBJ2-7,CASSPLSGYEQYF
11,TRBV11-2,TRBJ1-1,CASGDVRQAFF
17,TRBV19,TRBJ2-1,CASKRVAGGLSYNEQFF
15,TRBV6-5,TRBJ2-1,CASSSGLAGPNEQFF
14,TRBV5-1,TRBJ1-2,CASSLGVPMDGYTF
13,TRBV7-9,TRBJ1-1,CASSPEFDYEAFF
15,TRBV19,TRBJ1-2,CASRVVRRGQGGYTF
20,TRBV5-1,TRBJ2-1,CASSSLPGLAGTRRYNEQFF
15,TRBV2,TRBJ1-5,CASKVGGLGNQPQHF
13,TRBV30,TRBJ2-7,CAWSLRQGEEQYF
14,TRBV4-3,TRBJ2-1,CASSQDGLDNEQFF
12,TRBV7-9,TRBJ2-2,CASSLSTGELFF
14,TRBV6-5,TRBJ2-4,CASCRTGAKNIQYF
17,TRBV6-2/TRBV6-3,TRBJ1-5,CASSYPPEGGRYQPQHF
15,TRBV14,TRBJ1-1,CASSQLRVLNTEAFF
18,TRBV19,TRBJ2-7,CASSFRLGASGSSYEQYF
12,TRBV3-1/TRBV3-2,TRBJ2-7,CASSSGVLEQYF
16,TRBV9,TRBJ2-3,CASSVAGGESTDTQYF
15,TRBV19,TRBJ2-7,CASSIGQGAAYEQYF
12,TRBV2,TRBJ1-5,CASGAGNQPQHF
18,TRBV7-8,TRBJ2-3,CASSLGLASGKEGDTQYF
14,TRBV6-5,TRBJ1-2,CASSYPSGGFGYTF
13,TRBV19,TRBJ1-1,CASQGRMNTEAFF
12,TRBV6-5,TRBJ1-2,CAIRRVNYGYTF
16,TRBV18,TRBJ2-5,CASSPPQGGSQETQYF
12,TRBV19,TRBJ2-7,CASSLLCTDQYF
13,TRBV6-5,TRBJ1-4,CASTSTGVEKLFF
17,TRBV7-3,TRBJ2-1,CASSLKSPGARDNEQFF
18,TRBV10-3,TRBJ2-1,CAISEGLLAGGRYNEQFF
16,TRBV27,TRBJ1-1,CASSLSRGVVNTEAFF
13,TRBV19,TRBJ2-2,CASSDRGTGELFF
16,TRBV7-7,TRBJ2-2,CASSPSGRYGGGELFF
14,TRBV7-9,TRBJ1-3,CASSQQGAGNTIYF
13,TRBV28,TRBJ1-3,CASSPPEGNTIYF
17,TRBV9,TRBJ1-2,CASSVGPHRETNYGYTF
15,TRBV11-2,TRBJ2-7,CASSLLAGGPGEQYF
18,TRBV7-8,TRBJ1-6,CASSLEQPAGAPDSPLHF
16,TRBV19,TRBJ2-7,CASSPRQGKFRYEQYF
15,TRBV4-1,TRBJ1-1,CASSPGQGAHTEAFF
15,TRBV7-9,TRBJ2-2,CASSLIQGDTGELFF
16,TRBV11-3,TRBJ2-1,CASSLEDRGGYNEQFF
14,TRBV27,TRBJ2-3,CASSLISATDTQYF
11,TRBV3-1/TRBV3-2,TRBJ1-3,CASSEGNTIYF
17,TRBV6-1,TRBJ2-3,CASSEATPRRATDTQYF
14,TRBV2,TRBJ2-2,CASRAGDGTGELFF
15,TRBV21-1,TRBJ1-1,CASSKEREVNTEAFF
13,TRBV19,TRBJ1-1,CASTLRGNTEAFF
16,TRBV15,TRBJ1-5,CATSSQAYGVNQPQHF